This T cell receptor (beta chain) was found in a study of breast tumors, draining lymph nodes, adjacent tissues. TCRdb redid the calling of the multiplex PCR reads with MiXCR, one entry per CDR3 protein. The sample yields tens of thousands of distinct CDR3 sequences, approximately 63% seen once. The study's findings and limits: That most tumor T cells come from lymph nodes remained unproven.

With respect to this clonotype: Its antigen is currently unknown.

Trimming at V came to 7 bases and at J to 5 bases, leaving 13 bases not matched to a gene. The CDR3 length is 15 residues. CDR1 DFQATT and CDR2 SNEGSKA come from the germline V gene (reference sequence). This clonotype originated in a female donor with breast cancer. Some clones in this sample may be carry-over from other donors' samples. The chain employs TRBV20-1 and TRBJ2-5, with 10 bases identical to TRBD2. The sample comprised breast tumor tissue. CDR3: CSVLSSGGDTETQYF. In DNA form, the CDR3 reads TGCAGTGTTCTCTCTAGCGGGGGTGATACGGAGACCCAGTACTTC.